Below are 28 T cell receptor beta chains sequenced from a single sample in a study of blood T cell repertoires in COVID-19. Clones were read by immunoSEQ multiplex PCR, and TCRdb kept only the in-frame ones, dropping some. This sample carries hundreds of thousands of clones, 86% of them seen once, and the ten largest clones take 1.4%. Sequencing was done on a sample of peripheral blood. Source of these receptors: a woman in her twenties or thirties with active or convalescent COVID-19.

The genes are TRBV11-2 and TRBJ2-7, with 10 bases fitting TRBD2. Unmatched junction bases numbered 6, after V lost 6 bases and J lost 7 bases. The CDR3 has 13 amino acids. CDR1 and CDR2 from the germline V gene are SGHAT and FQNNGV. The CDR3 coding sequence is TGTGCCAGCAGTTGGGGACTAGCGTCGGAGCAGTACTTC. Amino acid sequence: CASSWGLASEQYF.

Details on this clone: The sample contains more than one DNA sequence encoding this CDR3. The chain links TRBV11-2 to TRBJ1-3; D call uncertain. Per the germline V gene, CDR1 is SGHAT and CDR2 is FQNNGV. The CDR3 spans 14 residues. V was shortened by 2 bases and J by 1 base, with 6 bases between the two germline ends. The CDR3 here is CASSLSGSGNTIYF. DNA for the CDR3: TGTGCCAGCAGCTTATCAGGTTCTGGAAACACCATATATTTT.

The chain joins TRBV7-9 to TRBJ1-1, with D perhaps matching TRBD1 (5 bases). The CDR3 has 15 amino acids. V was trimmed by 1 base and J by 1 base, leaving 10 bases between them. Germline CDR1 SEHNR, CDR2 FQNEAQ (reference sequence). CDR3 DNA: TGTGCCAGCAGCTTAGAGGGTCAGGGGAACACTGAAGCTTTCTTT. It specifies CASSLEGQGNTEAFF.

V and J are TRBV9 and TRBJ2-1; 13 nucleotides match TRBD2. The ends lost 4 bases at V and 9 bases at J; junction bases unmatched: 13. Germline lookup yields CDR1 SGDLS and CDR2 YYNGEE. The CDR3 contains 17 residues. The CDR3, as DNA: TGTGCCAGCAGCCGAGGACTTACTAGCGGGAGGGACGTTGAGCAGTTCTTC. It translates to CASSRGLTSGRDVEQFF.

The chain carries TRBV6-5 and TRBJ1-1; no clear D. The CDR3 is 12 amino acids. Per germline, CDR1 MNHEY and CDR2 SVGAGI. V was pared by 10 bases and J by 4 bases, with 13 bases between. CDR3 sequence reads: CAISSDRTEAFF. In nucleotides, the CDR3 is TGTGCCATCTCGAGCGATCGCACTGAAGCTTTCTTT.

The chain links TRBV5-6 to TRBJ2-1, with 10 bases matching TRBD1. J gave up 8 bases and V 4 bases, and 15 bases lay outside the gene matches. The germline V gene encodes CDR1 SGHDT and CDR2 YYEEEE. This CDR3 has 17 amino acids. The CDR3 reads CASSRDPRDRGKDEQFF. The CDR3 DNA reads TGTGCCAGCAGCAGGGACCCCCGGGACAGGGGTAAGGATGAGCAGTTCTTC.

This chain uses TRBV14 with TRBJ1-3, with D unclear. Germline CDR1 reads SGHDN; CDR2 reads FVKESK. V dropped 0 bases and J dropped 0 bases, with 9 bases sitting between them. This CDR3 has 16 amino acids. This CDR3 is CASSQEFVSSGNTIYF. The CDR3 DNA reads TGTGCCAGCAGCCAAGAGTTTGTGAGCTCTGGAAACACCATATATTTT.

CDR3 DNA: TGTGCCAGCAGTGACCAACGGGGGACTGAAGCTTTCTTT. Translating gives CASSDQRGTEAFF. This chain links TRBV6-1 with TRBJ1-1; a possible D gene is TRBD1 (5 bases). V was trimmed by 3 bases and J by 5 bases, leaving 10 bases between them. CDR3 size: 13 residues. CDR1 MNHNS and CDR2 SASEGT come from the germline V gene.

This sequence joins TRBV25-1 and TRBJ1-2, with D possibly matching TRBD1 (5 bases). This CDR3 contains 13 residues. CDR1 and CDR2 from the germline V gene are MGHDK and SYGVNS. Trimming left V 8 bases short and J 7 bases short, with 17 bases between. CDR3 sequence: CASGHKEDSGYTF. CDR3 bases: TGTGCCAGCGGACACAAGGAAGATAGTGGCTACACCTTC.

This chain uses TRBV4-1 with TRBJ2-7, with 11 bases identical to TRBD1. CDR3 length: 15 amino acids. Germline V gives CDR1 MGHRA, CDR2 YSYEKL. Germline trimming cut 0 bases from V and 6 bases from J; bases unmatched to any gene: 4. The CDR3 here is CASSQDGTGGGEQYF. In DNA form, the CDR3 reads TGCGCCAGCAGCCAAGATGGGACAGGGGGAGGCGAGCAGTACTTC.

The rearrangement joins TRBV5-1 to TRBJ1-6; perhaps TRBD1 as D (6 bases). Per the germline V gene, CDR1 is SGHRS and CDR2 is YFSETQ. V was pared by 0 bases and J by 8 bases, with 12 bases between. This CDR3 comprises 15 residues. CDR3 region: CASSLDGGLDSPLHF. The DNA of the CDR3 is TGCGCCAGCAGCTTGGACGGGGGGCTAGATTCACCCCTCCACTTT.

This chain uses TRBV18 with TRBJ2-7, with D possibly being TRBD2 (5 bases). Trimming took 3 bases from V and 4 from J, leaving 16 bases between them. CDR1 is KGHSH and CDR2 is LQKENI in the germline V gene. There are 15 residues in the CDR3. CDR3 protein: CASSPTRGFSYEQYF. As DNA, the CDR3 is TGTGCCAGCTCACCCACGCGCGGGTTCTCATACGAGCAGTACTTC.

The V call is TRBV18, the J call TRBJ1-4, with a possible D match to TRBD1 (5 bases). Trimming removed 1 base at V and 7 bases at J, with 10 bases between. The V gene's germline CDR1 is KGHSH and CDR2 LQKENI. The CDR3 totals 14 residues. CDR3 bases: TGTGCCAGCTCACCACTCCAGGGAGGTGAAAAACTGTTTTTT. Protein product: CASSPLQGGEKLFF.

DNA of the CDR3: TGCGCCAGCAGCTTGGAAGTAGGGGGTGCTACAAATTCACCCCTCCACTTT. Protein sequence: CASSLEVGGATNSPLHF. The genes are TRBV5-1 and TRBJ1-6; a weak D match, TRBD1 (6 bases). The CDR3 runs to 17 residues. V lost 0 bases and J 7 bases, leaving 17 bases between the germline ends. Germline V gene sequence: CDR1 SGHRS, CDR2 YFSETQ. The full variable domain, rest sourced from reference TRBV5-1 and TRBJ1-6, is KAGVTQTPRYLIKTRGQQVTLSCSPISGHRSVSWYQQTPGQGLQFLFEYFSETQRNKGNFPGRFSGRQFSNSRSEMNVSTLELGDSALYLCASSLEVGGATNSPLHFGNGTRLTVT.

This clone was seen just once. Relative to the germline gene, one junction end is altered; a read error may explain this. J is TRBJ1-1 and V is TRBV3-1 (or the pseudogene TRBV3-2); a possible D gene is TRBD1 (5 bases). Germline values: CDR1 LGHDT, CDR2 YNNKEL (reference sequence). The CDR3 is 13 amino acids. Here the CDR3 reads CASSQVERAGKLF. The CDR3 DNA sequence: TGTGCCAGCAGCCAAGTTGAGCGTGCAGGGAAGCTCTTT.

The gene calls are TRBV28 and TRBJ1-5; a possible D gene is TRBD1 (5 bases). This CDR3 is built from 15 residues. Germline V gene sequence: CDR1 MDHEN, CDR2 SYDVKM. V shed 7 bases and J shed 0 bases, with 13 bases lying between them. CDR3 DNA sequence: TGTGCCAGCATCCAGGGTACATCTAGCAATCAGCCCCAGCATTTT. It translates to CASIQGTSSNQPQHF. The whole variable domain, filled in from reference TRBV28 and TRBJ1-5, reads DVKVTQSSRYLVKRTGEKVFLECVQDMDHENMFWYRQDPGLGLRLIYFSYDVKMKEKGDIPEGYSVSREKKERFSLILESASTNQTSMYLCASIQGTSSNQPQHFGDGTRLSIL.

Concerning this clone: The junction does not match germline at one end; this may be a read error. The chain is built from TRBV27 and TRBJ1-1; D is undetermined. There are 12 residues in the CDR3. Germline-derived CDR1 and CDR2 are MNHEY and SMNVEV (reference sequence). CDR3 DNA: TGTGCCTCCAGGTTAGTGGTCGGGAAGTTTGTCTTT. Its translation is CASRLVVGKFVF.

This clone was observed once. The junction shows a germline mismatch at one end, possibly a read error. The rearrangement joins TRBV19 to TRBJ2-7; 10 bases align to TRBD1. The germline V gene has CDR1 LNHDA and CDR2 SQIVND (reference sequence). The length of the CDR3 is 16 residues. The CDR3, as DNA: TGTGCCAGTAGCATAGACGGGACAGGGGACGACTACGAGCAGTACTTC. It is translated as CASSIDGTGDDYEQYF.

The chain has TRBV7-8 and TRBJ2-7; 8 bases are shared with TRBD1. The CDR3 consists of 15 residues. With V trimmed by 7 bases and J by 4 bases, 12 bases remained unmatched. CDR1 SGHVS and CDR2 FQNEAQ come from the germline V gene. CDR3 protein: CASTPDRVISYEQYF. CDR3 DNA sequence: TGTGCCAGCACCCCGGACAGGGTGATTTCTTACGAGCAGTACTTC.

This clone was counted only a few times. The chain recombines TRBV5-1 with TRBJ1-1; possibly TRBD1 for D (6 bases). CDR1 is SGHRS, CDR2 YFSETQ, per germline. Trimming took 4 bases from V and 4 from J, leaving 17 bases between them. CDR3 length: 15 residues. The CDR3 reads CASSPILGAPTEAFF. The DNA of the CDR3 is TGCGCCAGCAGCCCCATTCTGGGGGCGCCCACTGAAGCTTTCTTT.

V and J are TRBV7-9 and TRBJ2-7; 9 positions agree with TRBD1. Losses at the gene ends were 4 bases for V and 5 bases for J; bases not matched to a gene: 6. Germline CDR1 is SEHNR and CDR2 is FQNEAQ (reference sequence). The CDR3 is made up of 14 amino acids. This CDR3 is CASSSQGAINEQYF. In DNA form, the CDR3 reads TGTGCCAGCAGCTCACAGGGGGCTATAAACGAGCAGTACTTC.

This chain joins TRBV2 and TRBJ1-1; no definite D call. This CDR3 region has 16 residues. Germline-derived CDR1 and CDR2 are SNHLY and FYNNEI. Between the trimmed V and J ends, which lost 4 bases and 0 bases, there was a span of 15 bases. The DNA for the CDR3 is TGTGCCAGCAGTGGCCGGGGAGGGTACATGAACACTGAAGCTTTCTTT. This sequence encodes CASSGRGGYMNTEAFF.

This rearrangement joins TRBV9 to TRBJ2-1, with D possibly matching TRBD2 (5 bases). V was shortened by 4 bases and J by 8 bases, with 16 bases between the two germline ends. Germline CDR1 and CDR2: SGDLS and YYNGEE. This CDR3 comprises 14 residues. The CDR3 nucleotides are TGTGCCAGCAGCCCTCTCCTCCGGGGTGATGAGCAGTTCTTC. Residues: CASSPLLRGDEQFF. Supplemented by reference TRBV9 and TRBJ2-1, the full variable domain reads DSGVTQTPKHLITATGQRVTLRCSPRSGDLSVYWYQQSLDQGLQFLIQYYNGEERAKGNILERFSAQQFPDLHSELNLSSLELGDSALYFCASSPLLRGDEQFFGPGTRLTVL.

The chain carries TRBV19 and TRBJ1-1; D is unclear. The CDR3 loop spans 14 amino acids. CDR1 LNHDA and CDR2 SQIVND come from the germline V gene (reference sequence). The V end was cut by 0 bases, the J end by 2 bases, with 7 bases between. As DNA, the CDR3 is TGTGCCAGTAGTATAGATTCCACAAACACTGAAGCTTTCTTT. Residues: CASSIDSTNTEAFF.

This clone was seen once. V is TRBV24-1 and J is TRBJ2-5; a possible D gene is TRBD2 (6 bases). Germline values: CDR1 KGHDR, CDR2 SFDVKD. Trimming removed 4 bases from V and 1 base from J, with 9 bases in between. The CDR3 is 14 residues long. CDR3 DNA: TGTGCCACCAGTGACACTAGCTTCCAAGAGACCCAGTACTTC. It yields the protein CATSDTSFQETQYF.

This clone has a single count. This chain joins TRBV28 and TRBJ1-2; 8 bases fit TRBD1. CDR1 and CDR2 (germline): MDHEN, SYDVKM. The CDR3 extends over 15 amino acids. V shed 6 bases and J 3 bases; nucleotides not matched to a gene: 9. CDR3 bases: TGTGCCAGCAGCCGGCGGACAGGGTGGGACTATGGCTACACCTTC. Amino acids: CASSRRTGWDYGYTF.

V is TRBV30 and J is TRBJ2-1; 9 bases are shared with TRBD1. Germline lookup yields CDR1 GTSNPN and CDR2 SVGIG (reference sequence). The CDR3 runs 15 residues. V gave up 5 bases and J gave up 2 bases; unmatched junction bases: 7. CDR3 bases: TGTGCCTGGGCTACCGGGACAGGGCCCTACAATGAGCAGTTCTTC. Translated: CAWATGTGPYNEQFF.

The chain has TRBV6-5 and TRBJ2-7; D possibly corresponds to TRBD1 (6 bases). The V gene's germline CDR1 is MNHEY and CDR2 SVGAGI. V shed 6 bases and J shed 4 bases, with 10 bases lying between them. This CDR3 contains 12 residues. CDR3 DNA sequence: TGTGCCAGCAGAGACAGGATTTACGAGCAGTACTTC. It translates to CASRDRIYEQYF.